The 20 T cell receptor beta chains given below trace back to one sample, sequenced in a study of blood T cell repertoires in COVID-19. Profiled with immunoSEQ multiplex PCR; TCRdb holds only in-frame clones, not every one. The table includes about 88,000 clones, around nine tenths detected once. Sequenced sample: peripheral blood. All receptors derive from a woman aged 55 to 70 with COVID-19, enrolled during active disease.

This clone appeared once. The chain joins TRBV19 to TRBJ2-5, with 9 bases identical to TRBD2. Germline lookup yields CDR1 LNHDA and CDR2 SQIVND (reference sequence). This CDR3 has 16 residues. J lost 2 bases, V lost 2 bases, and 6 bases had no gene match. The CDR3 is CASSISERGVQETQYF. DNA of the CDR3: TGTGCCAGTAGTATAAGCGAGCGGGGGGTACAAGAGACCCAGTACTTC. Together with reference TRBV19 and TRBJ2-5, the CDR3 gives the full variable domain: DGGITQSPKYLFRKEGQNVTLSCEQNLNHDAMYWYRQDPGQGLRLIYYSQIVNDFQKGDIAEGYSVSREKKESFPLTVTSAQKNPTAFYLCASSISERGVQETQYFGPGTRLLVL.

The chain uses TRBV5-4 and TRBJ2-3; D may be TRBD2 (7 bases). CDR1 SGHNT and CDR2 YYREEE come from the germline V gene (reference sequence). This CDR3 contains 14 residues. Trimming shortened V by 5 bases and J by 3 bases, and 13 bases separated the two germline ends. In nucleotides, the CDR3 is TGTGCCAGCAGACGGGGGGCGGGGACAGATACGCAGTATTTT. Its translation is CASRRGAGTDTQYF.

This chain connects TRBV18 to TRBJ1-2, with TRBD1 matching over 7 bases. Trimming cost V 4 bases and J 8 bases; bases outside gene matches: 7. From germline, CDR1 is KGHSH and CDR2 LQKENI. The CDR3 runs to 13 residues. The CDR3 DNA follows: TGTGCCAGCTCACAAGACAGGGCCTTCGGCTACACCTTC. Translation gives CASSQDRAFGYTF.

This chain uses TRBV28 with TRBJ1-2, with D perhaps matching TRBD1 (5 bases). V shed 6 bases and J shed 6 bases, with 17 bases lying between them. CDR1 and CDR2 (germline): MDHEN, SYDVKM. The length of the CDR3 is 14 residues. The CDR3 protein is CASSGAGGVHGYTF. CDR3 nucleotides: TGTGCCAGCAGCGGCGCTGGAGGGGTTCATGGCTACACCTTC.

The V and J genes are TRBV28 and TRBJ1-3; unclear D gene. V lost 6 bases and J 0 bases, leaving 6 bases between the germline ends. The CDR3 runs 13 residues. In germline, CDR1 is MDHEN, CDR2 SYDVKM. CDR3 nucleotides: TGTGCCAGCAGGGGCCACTCTGGAAACACCATATATTTT. This encodes CASRGHSGNTIYF.

CDR3 residues: CAITSGGTYEQYF. The DNA for the CDR3 is TGTGCCATAACTAGCGGGGGGACCTACGAGCAGTACTTC. V usage is TRBV28 and J usage is TRBJ2-7; 12 bases fit TRBD2. The germline V gene encodes CDR1 MDHEN and CDR2 SYDVKM. The ends lost 10 bases at V and 2 bases at J; junction bases unmatched: 3. This CDR3 has 13 residues. Drawing the rest from reference TRBV28 and TRBJ2-7, the complete variable domain is DVKVTQSSRYLVKRTGEKVFLECVQDMDHENMFWYRQDPGLGLRLIYFSYDVKMKEKGDIPEGYSVSREKKERFSLILESASTNQTSMYLCAITSGGTYEQYFGPGTRLTVT.

The rearrangement uses TRBV7-2 and TRBJ2-5, with 10 positions matching TRBD2. The CDR3 consists of 17 residues. Germline assignment: CDR1 SGHTA and CDR2 FQGNSA. Trimming cost V 5 bases and J 2 bases; bases outside gene matches: 11. This CDR3 is CASSIHPSGGTQETQYF. CDR3 nucleotides: TGTGCCAGCAGCATTCATCCTAGCGGGGGAACACAAGAGACCCAGTACTTC.

The V gene is TRBV7-8, the J gene TRBJ2-7, with D perhaps TRBD1 (5 bases). Germline assignment: CDR1 SGHVS and CDR2 FQNEAQ. The CDR3 consists of 14 residues. Trimming took 1 base from V and 0 from J, leaving 7 bases between them. Here the CDR3 reads CASSLVQDSYEQYF. CDR3 bases: TGTGCCAGCAGCTTAGTACAGGACTCCTACGAGCAGTACTTC.

The genes are TRBV19 and TRBJ1-2; D unclear. Trimming took 5 bases from V and 4 from J, leaving 11 bases between them. Per germline, CDR1 LNHDA and CDR2 SQIVND (reference sequence). The length of the CDR3 is 13 residues. CDR3 amino acids: CASSPSTVYGYTF. The CDR3 DNA is TGTGCCAGTAGTCCAAGCACAGTCTATGGCTACACCTTC.

The rearrangement links TRBV6-5 to TRBJ1-2, with 9 positions matching TRBD1. After removal of 5 bases from V and 5 bases from J, the junction contained 9 bases not matched to a gene. The length of the CDR3 is 15 residues. CDR1 and CDR2 from the germline V gene are MNHEY and SVGAGI. CDR3 protein: CASSISGQGHYGYTF. The DNA for the CDR3 is TGTGCCAGCAGTATTTCCGGACAGGGGCATTATGGCTACACCTTC.

The genes are TRBV3-1 (or the pseudogene TRBV3-2) and TRBJ1-2, with 9 bases lining up with TRBD1. With V trimmed by 6 bases and J by 6 bases, 5 bases remained unmatched. In germline, CDR1 is LGHDT, CDR2 YNNKEL (reference sequence). This CDR3 has 13 residues. The CDR3 DNA follows: TGTGCCAGCAGGGGGACAGGGTTGAATGGCTACACCTTC. The encoded protein is CASRGTGLNGYTF.

The chain has TRBV30 and TRBJ2-5; 8 bases align to TRBD1. The J segment lost 4 bases and the V segment lost 5 bases, leaving 3 bases of the junction unmatched. Germline CDR1 reads GTSNPN; CDR2 reads SVGIG (reference sequence). CDR3 length: 12 residues. Written as DNA, the CDR3 is TGTGCCTGGGACAGGGGTGGAGAGACCCAGTACTTC. This translates into CAWDRGGETQYF. The full variable domain, in which reference TRBV30 and TRBJ2-5 provide the parts outside the CDR3, is SQTIHQWPATLVQPVGSPLSLECTVEGTSNPNLYWYRQAAGRGLQLLFYSVGIGQISSEVPQNLSASRPQDRQFILSSKKLLLSDSGFYLCAWDRGGETQYFGPGTRLLVL.

The rearrangement uses TRBV27 and TRBJ2-7; possible D gene TRBD2, 7 bases. CDR1 MNHEY and CDR2 SMNVEV come from the germline V gene (reference sequence). V lost 5 bases and J 2 bases, leaving 16 bases between the germline ends. This CDR3 contains 15 residues. The CDR3 loop reads CASSPWGGPPYEQYF. CDR3 nucleotide sequence: TGTGCCAGCAGTCCATGGGGGGGGCCTCCCTACGAGCAGTACTTC.

This clone was detected a few times. The CDR3 DNA is TGTGCCAGCAGCCCCGGACAGGCTCCTAATGAAAAACTGTTTTTT. Translated, it gives CASSPGQAPNEKLFF. This chain links TRBV6-5 with TRBJ1-4; TRBD1 agrees at 7 bases. Trimming took 6 bases from V and 3 from J; bases not matched to a gene: 7. The CDR3 is 15 amino acids. Germline V gene data show CDR1 as MNHEY and CDR2 as SVGAGI.

The rearrangement joins TRBV7-8 to TRBJ2-2, with 9 bases identical to TRBD1. V gave up 5 bases and J gave up 5 bases; unmatched junction bases: 6. The CDR3 has 15 residues. Looked up from germline, CDR1 is SGHVS and CDR2 is FQNEAQ. This CDR3 is CASSVRQGGTGELFF. CDR3 bases: TGTGCCAGCAGCGTACGACAGGGGGGTACCGGGGAGCTGTTTTTT.

The rearrangement uses TRBV6-2 or TRBV6-3 and TRBJ2-7; 7 bases align to TRBD2. The CDR3 is 14 residues long. V lost 4 bases to trimming and J lost 5 bases; unmatched junction nucleotides: 8. Germline V lookup: CDR1 MNHEY, CDR2 SVGEGT. As DNA, the CDR3 is TGTGCCAGCAGTTGGGGGGGTCTCTCGAACGAGCAGTACTTC. Translation gives CASSWGGLSNEQYF.

This clone was recorded a few times. The J gene is TRBJ1-2, the V gene TRBV7-6; possibly TRBD1 for D (6 bases). V was clipped by 0 bases and J by 6 bases, with 17 bases between them. Germline-derived CDR1 and CDR2 are SGHVS and FNYEAQ. The CDR3 runs 16 residues. CDR3 loop: CASSLAPNREYDGYTF. CDR3 sequence (DNA): TGTGCCAGCAGCTTAGCGCCCAACAGGGAGTACGATGGCTACACCTTC. Filled out from reference TRBV7-6 and TRBJ1-2, the complete variable domain reads GAGVSQSPRYKVTKRGQDVALRCDPISGHVSLYWYRQALGQGPEFLTYFNYEAQQDKSGLPNDRFSAERPEGSISTLTIQRTEQRDSAMYRCASSLAPNREYDGYTFGSGTRLTVV.

The J gene is TRBJ2-7, the V gene TRBV3-1 (or the pseudogene TRBV3-2), with D maybe TRBD2 (5 bases). The CDR3 has 14 residues. With 1 base removed from V and 1 base from J, the gap between germline ends came to 8 bases. From germline, CDR1 is LGHDT and CDR2 YNNKEL (reference sequence). This chain's CDR3 is CASSQATGSYEQYF. In DNA, the CDR3 is TGTGCCAGCAGCCAAGCCACGGGGTCCTACGAGCAGTACTTC.

The V and J genes are TRBV28 and TRBJ1-2, with 7 bases lining up with TRBD1. The CDR3 runs 16 residues. Germline CDR1 MDHEN, CDR2 SYDVKM. J lost 8 bases, V lost 3 bases, and 15 bases had no gene match. The CDR3 reads CASSFPQDRRASGYTF. For the CDR3, the DNA is TGTGCCAGCAGTTTCCCACAGGACAGGCGGGCGAGCGGCTACACCTTC.

This chain uses TRBV6-1 with TRBJ2-1; D is perhaps TRBD2 (6 bases). The CDR3 spans 13 residues. In germline, CDR1 is MNHNS, CDR2 SASEGT. Deletions cut 3 bases from V and 4 bases from J, with 7 bases between. DNA for the CDR3: TGTGCCAGCAGTGACGGGGGTTACAATGAGCAGTTCTTC. This translates into CASSDGGYNEQFF.